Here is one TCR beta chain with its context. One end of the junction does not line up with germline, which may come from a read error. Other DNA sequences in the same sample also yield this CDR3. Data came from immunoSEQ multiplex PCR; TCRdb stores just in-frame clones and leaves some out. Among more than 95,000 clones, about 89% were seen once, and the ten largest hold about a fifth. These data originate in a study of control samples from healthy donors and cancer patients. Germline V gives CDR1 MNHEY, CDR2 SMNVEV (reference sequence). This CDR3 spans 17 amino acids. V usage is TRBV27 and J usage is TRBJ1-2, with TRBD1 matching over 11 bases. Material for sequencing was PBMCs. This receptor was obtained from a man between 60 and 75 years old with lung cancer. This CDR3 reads CASSLSGTGGSNYGYTF. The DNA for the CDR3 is TGCGCCAGCAGTTTATCGGGGACAGGGGGATCTAACTATGGCTACACCTTC.